This T cell receptor beta chain was captured by sequencing in a study of T-cell memory formation after mild COVID-19. This CDR3 contains 14 residues. The J segment lost 4 bases and the V segment lost 3 bases, leaving 1 base of the junction unmatched. The V gene's germline CDR1 is SGHTA and CDR2 FQGTGA. This clonotype was detected a few times. Its cognate antigen is unknown. Study-level points and caveats: CD4+ contracting clones were mainly CM and EM; CD8+ ones, EMRA.

TCR alpha and TCR beta cDNA libraries carrying sample barcodes and UMIs were produced by 5'RACE using constant-segment primers. TCRdb reprocessed the 5' RACE reads via MiXCR and lists one record per CDR3 protein. Of about 270,000 distinct CDR3 sequences listed, 15% to 20% are singletons. The chain carries TRBV7-3 and TRBJ2-4; 9 bases line up with TRBD1. Sequences were obtained from PBMCs or a T cell subset sorted from them (not recorded which). The sequence was collected from a man aged 18 to 35 who had mild COVID-19 (a few samples of this study predate the infection). Cell type and time point are not known. DNA of the CDR3: TGTGCCAGCAGCTTGGGGACAGGGAAAAACATTCAGTACTTC. It is translated as CASSLGTGKNIQYF.